This T cell receptor (beta chain) was found in a study of blood T cell repertoires in COVID-19. About the research overall: Specimens from acute and convalescent COVID-19 originated in the United States, Italy and Spain. T cells, B-cell-depleted T cells, or PBMCs provided the cDNA or gDNA that served as material.

This clone has only one observation. How the authors handled the data: For nucleated cells, counts were estimated from reference gene primer amplification. Method: immunoSEQ multiplex PCR; TCRdb's copy keeps in-frame clones and lacks some. D and trimming were read from the DNA, whereas the V and J calls and clone size are those reported in that table. The sample consists of around 100,000 clones, 74% of them appearing once. Seattle participants joined during active infection and were tracked over time. J gave up 6 bases and V 4 bases, and 0 bases lay outside the gene matches. The V gene's germline CDR1 is SNHLY and CDR2 FYNNEI. The CDR3 spans 14 residues.

Source material: peripheral blood. The receptor comes from a man aged 70-80 years with COVID-19, enrolled during active disease. The V call is TRBV2, the J call TRBJ2-2, with 12 bases fitting TRBD2. CDR3 coding DNA: TGTGCCAGCAGTGGACTAGCGGGGGCCGGGGAGCTGTTTTTT. Its protein is CASSGLAGAGELFF.